Shown below are 3 T cell receptor beta chains from a single sample sequenced in a study of control samples from healthy donors and cancer patients. The assay was immunoSEQ multiplex PCR, and TCRdb's table has in-frame clones only and misses some. The sample consists of 60,000 to 85,000 clones, roughly 92% of them appearing once. Sequences were obtained from blood. Every receptor here comes from a woman in her sixties or seventies in good health.

This clone was seen only once. The chain links TRBV7-3 to TRBJ2-1; tentative D call: TRBD1 (7 bases). The CDR3 contains 16 residues. Germline V gene data show CDR1 as SGHTA and CDR2 as FQGTGA. With 5 bases removed from V and 6 bases from J, the gap between germline ends came to 20 bases. The CDR3 loop reads CASSPYRQGGINEQFF. The CDR3 nucleotides are TGTGCCAGCAGCCCGTATCGACAGGGAGGTATCAATGAGCAGTTCTTC.

The chain combines TRBV2 with TRBJ2-3; TRBD2 matches 9 bases. The CDR3 has 16 amino acids. Trimming removed 11 bases from V and 3 bases from J; junction bases left unmatched: 15. The germline gives CDR1 SNHLY, CDR2 FYNNEI. CDR3 residues: CAQTSGRDLLTDTQYF. The CDR3 DNA reads TGTGCCCAAACTAGCGGGCGGGACCTCCTAACAGATACGCAGTATTTT.

The gene calls are TRBV9 and TRBJ2-1; D unresolved. The germline V gene encodes CDR1 SGDLS and CDR2 YYNGEE. The CDR3 has 15 residues. The V and J ends lost 3 bases and 3 bases respectively, with 13 bases between them. The CDR3 spells CASSGDGNVYNEQFF. DNA for the CDR3: TGTGCCAGCAGCGGAGACGGAAATGTCTACAATGAGCAGTTCTTC.